These 20 T cell receptor beta chains share one sample of origin, sequenced in a study of blood T cell repertoires in COVID-19. Only in-frame clones appear in the TCRdb table, and some are missing; sequencing was by immunoSEQ multiplex PCR. The table includes some 290,000 clones, 89% detected once. The sample consisted of PBMCs or T cells enriched from blood (not recorded which). Receptors originate from a woman in her thirties who had recovered from COVID-19.

This chain joins TRBV6-5 and TRBJ1-4; 9 positions match TRBD1. The CDR3 runs to 15 residues. V dropped 6 bases and J dropped 5; count of bases not matched to a gene: 7. Germline V gene lookup returns CDR1 MNHEY and CDR2 SVGAGI. In nucleotides, the CDR3 is TGTGCCAGCAGCCTGAGGGGACAGGGAAATGAAAAACTGTTTTTT. Translating it yields CASSLRGQGNEKLFF.

CDR3 amino acids: CATSRTTSGTSYNEQFF. DNA of the CDR3: TGTGCCACCAGCAGAACGACTAGCGGGACCTCCTACAATGAGCAGTTCTTC. This chain joins TRBV15 and TRBJ2-1; TRBD2 aligns across 11 bases. V lost 2 bases and J lost 0; bases outside the gene matches: 3. In germline, CDR1 is LNHNV, CDR2 YYDKDF (reference sequence). The CDR3 totals 17 residues.

This clone was detected only once. J is TRBJ2-3 and V is TRBV9, with TRBD2 identical over 13 bases. The CDR3 spans 19 residues. Germline-derived CDR1 and CDR2 are SGDLS and YYNGEE. V trimming: 2 bases; J trimming: 1 base; junction bases outside the gene matches: 10. The CDR3 sequence: CASSVELAGGPGGTDTQYF. The CDR3 coding sequence is TGTGCCAGCAGCGTTGAACTAGCGGGAGGGCCGGGTGGCACAGATACGCAGTATTTT.

The chain carries TRBV6-5 and TRBJ1-1; perhaps TRBD1 as D (5 bases). Looked up from germline, CDR1 is MNHEY and CDR2 is SVGAGI. The CDR3 spans 14 residues. The V and J ends lost 3 bases and 11 bases respectively, with 19 bases between them. CDR3 sequence reads: CASSYSGGTQAAFF. In nucleotides, the CDR3 is TGTGCCAGCAGTTATTCGGGGGGGACCCAAGCGGCTTTCTTT.

The CDR3 DNA is TGTGCCAGCAGTTTATTCCTAGCGGGAGGTGGCGAGCAGTTCTTC. It translates to CASSLFLAGGGEQFF. This chain links TRBV27 with TRBJ2-1, with TRBD2 matching over 11 bases. The CDR3 consists of 15 residues. Trimming removed 1 base from V and 10 bases from J; junction bases left unmatched: 6. Looked up from germline, CDR1 is MNHEY and CDR2 is SMNVEV (reference sequence).

This clone has only a few counts. The CDR3 DNA reads TGTGCCACCAGCAGAGGCACGTGGTTGACGGGACAGGGTTTAACTGAAGCTTTCTTT. This sequence encodes CATSRGTWLTGQGLTEAFF. The chain has TRBV15 and TRBJ1-1; 9 positions match TRBD1. The CDR3 contains 19 residues. The germline V gene encodes CDR1 LNHNV and CDR2 YYDKDF (reference sequence). Losses at the gene ends were 1 base for V and 5 bases for J; bases not matched to a gene: 17.

The J gene is TRBJ1-2, the V gene TRBV10-1; 8 bases agree with TRBD1. Losses at the gene ends were 6 bases for V and 5 bases for J; bases not matched to a gene: 5. In germline, CDR1 is WNHNN, CDR2 SYGVQD (reference sequence). The CDR3 contains 13 residues. Here the CDR3 reads CASSLDRVYGYTF. DNA of the CDR3: TGCGCCAGCAGCCTGGACAGGGTATATGGCTACACCTTC.

The chain carries TRBV6-5 and TRBJ1-1; tentatively, D is TRBD1 (6 bases). The germline V gene has CDR1 MNHEY and CDR2 SVGAGI. This CDR3 has 15 residues. V was trimmed by 6 bases and J by 0 bases, leaving 14 bases between them. The CDR3 reads CASRQRTAMNTEAFF. The CDR3 region has the DNA TGTGCCAGCAGGCAGCGGACAGCCATGAACACTGAAGCTTTCTTT.

V and J are TRBV27 and TRBJ1-5, with 9 positions matching TRBD1. V gave up 6 bases and J gave up 2 bases; unmatched junction bases: 5. Germline CDR1 is MNHEY and CDR2 is SMNVEV (reference sequence). This CDR3 spans 15 amino acids. DNA of the CDR3: TGTGCCAGCAGCTCAAGGACAGGGGGCAATCAGCCCCAGCATTTT. It specifies CASSSRTGGNQPQHF.

The chain has TRBV5-6 and TRBJ1-4; 9 nucleotides line up with TRBD1. The CDR3 has 16 residues. The germline gives CDR1 SGHDT, CDR2 YYEEEE. V trimming: 4 bases; J trimming: 7 bases; junction bases outside the gene matches: 11. CDR3 sequence: CASSPTGGLSGEKLFF. Written as DNA, the CDR3 is TGTGCCAGCAGCCCGACAGGGGGACTCTCTGGTGAAAAACTGTTTTTT.

This chain joins TRBV18 and TRBJ1-5; 7 nucleotides align to TRBD1. Per the germline V gene, CDR1 is KGHSH and CDR2 is LQKENI. CDR3 size: 18 residues. Trimming at V came to 3 bases and at J to 1 base, leaving 12 bases not matched to a gene. CDR3 in amino acids: CASSPSTRVRGSNQPQHF. CDR3 DNA: TGTGCCAGCTCACCTTCCACAAGGGTCAGGGGGAGCAATCAGCCCCAGCATTTT. The variable domain in full, completed from reference TRBV18 and TRBJ1-5, reads NAGVMQNPRHLVRRRGQEARLRCSPMKGHSHVYWYRQLPEEGLKFMVYLQKENIIDESGMPKERFSAEFPKEGPSILRIQQVVRGDSAAYFCASSPSTRVRGSNQPQHFGDGTRLSIL.

The V and J genes are TRBV19 and TRBJ2-1, with D possibly TRBD2 on 7 matching bases. The V gene's germline CDR1 is LNHDA and CDR2 SQIVND (reference sequence). The CDR3 totals 14 residues. V shed 9 bases and J shed 5 bases, with 17 bases lying between them. The CDR3 here is CARTYGGAHNEQFF. CDR3 in DNA: TGTGCCAGAACATATGGGGGGGCCCACAATGAGCAGTTCTTC.

The chain combines TRBV5-1 with TRBJ2-3; 12 bases fit TRBD2. V was pared by 4 bases and J by 3 bases, with 6 bases of the junction left unmatched. Germline loops: CDR1 SGHRS, CDR2 YFSETQ. The CDR3 is 16 amino acids. CDR3 region: CASSRTSGILTDTQYF. CDR3 DNA: TGCGCCAGCAGCCGGACTAGCGGGATATTAACAGATACGCAGTATTTT.

This clone was observed a single time. Other DNA sequences of this sample code for an identical CDR3. This chain connects TRBV5-1 to TRBJ2-1, with 12 positions matching TRBD2. The CDR3 is made up of 14 amino acids. With 3 bases clipped from V and 8 bases from J, the junction kept 3 bases outside the gene matches. The germline V gene has CDR1 SGHRS and CDR2 YFSETQ. DNA for the CDR3: TGCGCCAGCAGCTCCCTAGCGGGAGGGGATGAGCAGTTCTTC. Translated: CASSSLAGGDEQFF.

In DNA, the CDR3 is TGTGCCAGCAGTTTCCAGGGGGGCGATCAGCCCCAGCATTTT. Translation gives CASSFQGGDQPQHF. V usage is TRBV27 and J usage is TRBJ1-5; 7 bases agree with TRBD1. The CDR3 length is 14 residues. Germline V gene lookup returns CDR1 MNHEY and CDR2 SMNVEV (reference sequence). Germline trimming cut 3 bases from V and 5 bases from J; bases unmatched to any gene: 4.

On this clone itself: At one end, the junction sequence differs from germline, possibly due to a read error. The chain is built from TRBV7-7 and TRBJ1-1; D gene uncertain. The germline CDR1 and CDR2 sequences are SSHAT and FNYEAQ (reference sequence). This CDR3 has 13 amino acids. CDR3 nucleotides: TGTGCTAGCAGCCCTGTTAATAAGCCTGAAGCTTTCTTT. Residues: CASSPVNKPEAFF.

This clone has just one count. V and J are TRBV3-1 (or the pseudogene TRBV3-2) and TRBJ1-4, with D possibly TRBD1 on 5 matching bases. Trimming stripped 8 bases from V and 0 bases from J, with 10 bases between. The CDR3 extends over 14 amino acids. The germline gives CDR1 LGHDT, CDR2 YNNKEL (reference sequence). CDR3 nucleotides: TGTGCCAGCGGGCAGGGCTCAACTAATGAAAAACTGTTTTTT. This encodes CASGQGSTNEKLFF.

This clone came up once. CDR3 in DNA: TGTGCCAGCAGCTTAGGGACAGTAAATCAGCCCCAGCATTTT. Translating it yields CASSLGTVNQPQHF. This sequence joins TRBV7-9 and TRBJ1-5; the D gene is possibly TRBD1 (6 bases). The germline CDR1 and CDR2 sequences are SEHNR and FQNEAQ (reference sequence). V lost 1 base to trimming and J lost 4 bases, with 8 bases between them. The CDR3 has 14 residues.

The chain joins TRBV10-1 to TRBJ1-6; tentatively, D is TRBD1 (5 bases). The length of the CDR3 is 18 residues. Germline V lookup: CDR1 WNHNN, CDR2 SYGVQD (reference sequence). Trimming took off 9 bases at V and 0 bases at J, with 21 bases between the two ends. CDR3 nucleotide sequence: TGCGCCAGAAAGAGAGGTTGGGGCCCGAGCTCCTATAATTCACCCCTCCACTTT. It encodes CARKRGWGPSSYNSPLHF.

The rearrangement links TRBV11-3 to TRBJ1-1; tentative D call: TRBD1 (5 bases). The CDR3 sequence is 16 residues long. Germline loops: CDR1 SGHNT, CDR2 YENEEA. The V and J ends lost 5 bases and 5 bases respectively, with 21 bases between them. This CDR3 reads CASSPNLEGRRTEAFF. CDR3 DNA sequence: TGTGCCAGCAGCCCCAATTTGGAGGGGCGCAGGACTGAAGCTTTCTTT.